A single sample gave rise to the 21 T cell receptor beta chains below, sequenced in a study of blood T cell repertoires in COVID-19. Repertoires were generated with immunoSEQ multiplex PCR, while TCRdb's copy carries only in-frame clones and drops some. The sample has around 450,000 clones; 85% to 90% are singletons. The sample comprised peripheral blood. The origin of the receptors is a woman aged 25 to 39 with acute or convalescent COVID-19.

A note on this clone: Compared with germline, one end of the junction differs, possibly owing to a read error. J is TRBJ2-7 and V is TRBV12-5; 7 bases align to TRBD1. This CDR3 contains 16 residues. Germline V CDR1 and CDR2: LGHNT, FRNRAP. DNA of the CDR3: TGTGCTAGTGGTTTGGTCCTACGGGACAGTTCCTCCGAGCAGTACTTC. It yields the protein CASGLVLRDSSSEQYF.

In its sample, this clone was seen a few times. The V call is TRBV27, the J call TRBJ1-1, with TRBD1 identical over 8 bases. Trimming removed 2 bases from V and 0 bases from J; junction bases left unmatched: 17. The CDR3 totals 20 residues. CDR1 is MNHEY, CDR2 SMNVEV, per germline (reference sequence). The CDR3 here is CASSLGAAGGSFGVNTEAFF. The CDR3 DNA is TGTGCCAGCAGTTTAGGTGCGGCAGGGGGCAGTTTTGGAGTGAACACTGAAGCTTTCTTT.

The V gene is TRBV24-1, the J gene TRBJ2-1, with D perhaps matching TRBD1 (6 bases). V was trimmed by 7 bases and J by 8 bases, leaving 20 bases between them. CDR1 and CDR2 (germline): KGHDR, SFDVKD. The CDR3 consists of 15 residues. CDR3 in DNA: TGTGCCACCAGGGTAACAGGGAGCAGAGGGGATGAGCAGTTCTTC. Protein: CATRVTGSRGDEQFF.

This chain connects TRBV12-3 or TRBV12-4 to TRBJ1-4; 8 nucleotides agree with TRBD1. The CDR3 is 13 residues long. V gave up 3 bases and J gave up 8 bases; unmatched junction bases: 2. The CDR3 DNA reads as TGTGCCAGCAGTTTGTGGGACAGGGAAAAACTGTTTTTT. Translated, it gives CASSLWDREKLFF.

CDR3 protein: CASRGQGDGGELFF. CDR3 nucleotide sequence: TGTGCCAGCAGAGGACAGGGGGACGGCGGGGAGCTGTTTTTT. This chain links TRBV6-4 with TRBJ2-2, with 10 nucleotides matching TRBD1. The CDR3 has 14 amino acids. Germline assignment: CDR1 MRHNA and CDR2 SNTAGT. The J segment lost 7 bases and the V segment lost 6 bases, leaving 5 bases of the junction unmatched.

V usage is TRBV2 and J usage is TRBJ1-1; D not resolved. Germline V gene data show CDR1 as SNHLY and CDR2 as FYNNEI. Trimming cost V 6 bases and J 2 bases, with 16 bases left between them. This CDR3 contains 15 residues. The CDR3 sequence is CASSLLGGPNTEAFF. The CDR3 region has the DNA TGTGCCAGCAGCCTCCTGGGAGGGCCTAACACTGAAGCTTTCTTT. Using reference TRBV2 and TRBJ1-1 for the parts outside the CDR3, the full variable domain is EPEVTQTPSHQVTQMGQEVILRCVPISNHLYFYWYRQILGQKVEFLVSFYNNEISEKSEIFDDQFSVERPDGSNFTLKIRSTKLEDSAMYFCASSLLGGPNTEAFFGQGTRLTVV.

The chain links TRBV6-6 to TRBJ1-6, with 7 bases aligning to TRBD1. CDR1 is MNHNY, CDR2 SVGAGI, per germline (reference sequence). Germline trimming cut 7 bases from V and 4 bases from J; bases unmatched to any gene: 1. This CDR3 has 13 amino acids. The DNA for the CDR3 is TGTGCCAGCACGGGACAGTATAATTCACCCCTCCACTTT. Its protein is CASTGQYNSPLHF.

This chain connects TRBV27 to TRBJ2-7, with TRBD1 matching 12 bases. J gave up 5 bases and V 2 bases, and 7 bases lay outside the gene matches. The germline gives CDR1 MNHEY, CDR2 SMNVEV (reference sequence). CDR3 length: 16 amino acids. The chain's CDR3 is CASSLAGTGGIDEQYF. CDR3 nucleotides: TGTGCCAGCAGTTTAGCGGGGACAGGGGGCATCGACGAGCAGTACTTC.

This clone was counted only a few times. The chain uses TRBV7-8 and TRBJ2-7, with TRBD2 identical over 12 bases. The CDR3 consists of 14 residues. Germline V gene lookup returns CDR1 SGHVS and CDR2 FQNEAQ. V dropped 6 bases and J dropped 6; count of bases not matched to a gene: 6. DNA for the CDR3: TGTGCCAGCAGGGAGACTAGCGGGGGACTCGAGCAGTACTTC. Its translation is CASRETSGGLEQYF.

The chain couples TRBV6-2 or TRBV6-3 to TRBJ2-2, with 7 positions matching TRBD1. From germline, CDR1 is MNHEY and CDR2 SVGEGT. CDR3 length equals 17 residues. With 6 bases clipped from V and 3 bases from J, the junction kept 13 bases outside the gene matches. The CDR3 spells CASSYLLQGTDTGELFF. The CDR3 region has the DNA TGTGCCAGCAGCTATTTATTACAGGGGACAGACACCGGGGAGCTGTTTTTT.

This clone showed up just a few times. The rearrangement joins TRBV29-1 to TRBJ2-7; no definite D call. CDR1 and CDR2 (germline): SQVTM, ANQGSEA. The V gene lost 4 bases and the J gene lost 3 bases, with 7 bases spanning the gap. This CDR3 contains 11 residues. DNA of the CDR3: TGCAGCGTTGTTCTAGGCTACGAGCAGTACTTC. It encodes CSVVLGYEQYF.

As DNA, the CDR3 is TGTGCCAGCAGCTTACAGGGTCCGTACGAGCAGTACTTC. The encoded protein is CASSLQGPYEQYF. The chain is built from TRBV7-6 and TRBJ2-7; D possibly corresponds to TRBD1 (5 bases). The CDR3 length is 13 residues. CDR1 and CDR2 (germline): SGHVS, FNYEAQ. V lost 2 bases, J lost 4 bases, and 9 bases lay in between. Filled out from reference TRBV7-6 and TRBJ2-7, the complete variable domain reads GAGVSQSPRYKVTKRGQDVALRCDPISGHVSLYWYRQALGQGPEFLTYFNYEAQQDKSGLPNDRFSAERPEGSISTLTIQRTEQRDSAMYRCASSLQGPYEQYFGPGTRLTVT.

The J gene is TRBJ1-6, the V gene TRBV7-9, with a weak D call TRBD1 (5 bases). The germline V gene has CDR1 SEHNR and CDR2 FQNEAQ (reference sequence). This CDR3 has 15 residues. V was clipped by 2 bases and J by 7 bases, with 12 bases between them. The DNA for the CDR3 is TGTGCCAGCAGCTTATCTGACAGCCCCAATTCACCCCTCCACTTT. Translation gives CASSLSDSPNSPLHF.

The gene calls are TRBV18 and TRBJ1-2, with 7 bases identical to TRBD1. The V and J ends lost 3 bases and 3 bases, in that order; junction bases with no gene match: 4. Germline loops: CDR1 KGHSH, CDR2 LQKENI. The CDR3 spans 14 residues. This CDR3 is CASSPTGFDYGYTF. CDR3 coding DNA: TGTGCCAGCTCACCGACAGGGTTCGACTATGGCTACACCTTC. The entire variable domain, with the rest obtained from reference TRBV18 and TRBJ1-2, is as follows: NAGVMQNPRHLVRRRGQEARLRCSPMKGHSHVYWYRQLPEEGLKFMVYLQKENIIDESGMPKERFSAEFPKEGPSILRIQQVVRGDSAAYFCASSPTGFDYGYTFGSGTRLTVV.

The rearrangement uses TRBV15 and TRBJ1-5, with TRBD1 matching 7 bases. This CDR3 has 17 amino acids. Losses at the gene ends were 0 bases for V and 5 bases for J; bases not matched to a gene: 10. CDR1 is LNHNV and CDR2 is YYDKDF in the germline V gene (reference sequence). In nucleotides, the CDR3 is TGTGCCACCAGCAGAGAGACGTCGGGACAGACTTATCAGCCCCAGCATTTT. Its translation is CATSRETSGQTYQPQHF.

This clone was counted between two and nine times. The CDR3 sequence: CASSFRVDQPQHF. The CDR3 DNA sequence: TGTGCCAGCAGCTTCAGGGTCGATCAGCCCCAGCATTTT. The chain links TRBV7-2 to TRBJ1-5, with D perhaps TRBD1 (5 bases). This CDR3 has 13 amino acids. The V end lost 3 bases, the J end lost 5 bases, and 8 bases lay between the germline ends. Per germline, CDR1 SGHTA and CDR2 FQGNSA.

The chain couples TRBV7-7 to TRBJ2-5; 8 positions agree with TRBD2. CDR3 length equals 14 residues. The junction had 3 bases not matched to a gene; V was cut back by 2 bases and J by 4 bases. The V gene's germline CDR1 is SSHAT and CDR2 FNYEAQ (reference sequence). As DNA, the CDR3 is TGTGCCAGCAGCTTAAGCGCGGGGGGAGAGACCCAGTACTTC. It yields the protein CASSLSAGGETQYF. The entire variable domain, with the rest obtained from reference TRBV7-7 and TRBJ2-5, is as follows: GAGVSQSPRYKVTKRGQDVTLRCDPISSHATLYWYQQALGQGPEFLTYFNYEAQPDKSGLPSDRFSAERPEGSISTLTIQRTEQRDSAMYRCASSLSAGGETQYFGPGTRLLVL.

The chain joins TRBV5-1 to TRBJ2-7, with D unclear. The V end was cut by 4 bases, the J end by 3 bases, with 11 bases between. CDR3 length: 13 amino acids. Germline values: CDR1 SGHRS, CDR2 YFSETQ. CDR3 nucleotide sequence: TGCGCCAGCAGCCGCGGCGGTGGCTACGAGCAGTACTTC. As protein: CASSRGGGYEQYF.

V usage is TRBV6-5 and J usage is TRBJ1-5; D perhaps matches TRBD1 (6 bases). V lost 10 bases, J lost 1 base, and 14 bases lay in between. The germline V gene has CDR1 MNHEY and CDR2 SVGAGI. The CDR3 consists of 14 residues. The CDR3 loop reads CATAGQISNQPQHF. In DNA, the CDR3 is TGTGCCACCGCCGGACAGATAAGCAATCAGCCCCAGCATTTT.

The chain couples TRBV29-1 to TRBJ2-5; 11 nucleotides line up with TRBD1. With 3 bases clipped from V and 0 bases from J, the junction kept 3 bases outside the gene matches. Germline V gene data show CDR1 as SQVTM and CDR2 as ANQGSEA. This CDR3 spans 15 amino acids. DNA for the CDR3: TGCAGCGTTGAGGACAGGGGGCTCGACCAAGAGACCCAGTACTTC. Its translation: CSVEDRGLDQETQYF.

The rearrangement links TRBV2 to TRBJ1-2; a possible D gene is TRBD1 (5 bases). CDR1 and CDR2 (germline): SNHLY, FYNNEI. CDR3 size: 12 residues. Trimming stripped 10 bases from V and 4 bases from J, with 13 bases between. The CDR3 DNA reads TGTGCCACCCCGCGGGGCACCTATGGCTACACCTTC. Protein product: CATPRGTYGYTF. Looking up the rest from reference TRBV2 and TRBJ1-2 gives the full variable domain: EPEVTQTPSHQVTQMGQEVILRCVPISNHLYFYWYRQILGQKVEFLVSFYNNEISEKSEIFDDQFSVERPDGSNFTLKIRSTKLEDSAMYFCATPRGTYGYTFGSGTRLTVV.